The 32 T cell receptor beta chains in this list originate from one sample, sequenced in a study of blood T cell repertoires in COVID-19. The protocol was immunoSEQ multiplex PCR, while the TCRdb copy is restricted to in-frame clones and leaves out a portion. The table shows about 87,000 clones, with about four fifths occurring only once. Specimen: peripheral blood. The receptors shown here come from a woman aged 70-85 years with acute or convalescent COVID-19.

J is TRBJ1-1 and V is TRBV5-1; TRBD1 is a possible D gene (6 bases). V gave up 4 bases and J gave up 0 bases, with 22 bases separating them. Germline CDR1 and CDR2: SGHRS and YFSETQ. CDR3 length equals 18 residues. The CDR3 loop is CASSHSRVGGYMNTEAFF. CDR3 bases: TGCGCCAGCAGCCATTCCCGGGTAGGGGGTTACATGAACACTGAAGCTTTCTTT.

This clone was observed a single time. The chain joins TRBV6-5 to TRBJ1-2; the D is unclear. V was pared by 7 bases and J by 4 bases, with 13 bases between. The CDR3 is 13 amino acids. The germline gives CDR1 MNHEY, CDR2 SVGAGI. The CDR3 spells CASTDERGYGYTF. In DNA, the CDR3 is TGTGCCAGCACCGACGAAAGAGGCTATGGCTACACCTTC.

The chain combines TRBV6-5 with TRBJ2-5; D uncertain. The CDR3 runs 13 residues. Germline CDR1 MNHEY, CDR2 SVGAGI. V was cut by 0 bases and J by 4 bases, with 6 bases left in between. CDR3: CASSYSSGETQYF. Written as DNA, the CDR3 is TGTGCCAGCAGTTACTCGTCGGGAGAGACCCAGTACTTC.

J is TRBJ1-2 and V is TRBV29-1; 9 bases align to TRBD1. CDR3 size: 13 residues. Germline CDR1 and CDR2: SQVTM and ANQGSEA. Germline trimming cut 4 bases from V and 0 bases from J; bases unmatched to any gene: 0. CDR3 DNA: TGCAGCGTTGGGACAGGGGCTAACTATGGCTACACCTTC. It translates to CSVGTGANYGYTF.

V usage is TRBV28 and J usage is TRBJ1-4, with 10 bases that match TRBD1. This CDR3 is built from 17 residues. With V trimmed by 10 bases and J by 0 bases, 11 bases remained unmatched. Germline V CDR1 and CDR2: MDHEN, SYDVKM. In DNA, the CDR3 is TGTGCCACCCTTGGACAGGGGGATTCCTCAACTAATGAAAAACTGTTTTTT. Translating it yields CATLGQGDSSTNEKLFF.

J is TRBJ1-2 and V is TRBV27; the D is unclear. This CDR3 is 13 amino acids long. Germline-derived CDR1 and CDR2 are MNHEY and SMNVEV (reference sequence). V was trimmed by 5 bases and J by 2 bases, leaving 9 bases between them. For the CDR3, the DNA is TGTGCCAGCAGTGGTACGGTGAACTATGGCTACACCTTC. Translated: CASSGTVNYGYTF.

This clone was detected only once. The chain recombines TRBV18 with TRBJ2-5; 8 nucleotides line up with TRBD1. CDR3 length: 18 residues. Trimming removed 1 base from V and 1 base from J; junction bases left unmatched: 11. Per germline, CDR1 KGHSH and CDR2 LQKENI. The CDR3 is CASSPLRDRDRGQETQYF. For the CDR3, the DNA is TGTGCCAGCTCACCACTACGCGACCGAGACAGGGGCCAAGAGACCCAGTACTTC.

V gene TRBV2 combines with J gene TRBJ2-3; 9 positions match TRBD2. The V gene's germline CDR1 is SNHLY and CDR2 FYNNEI. Trimming took 3 bases from V and 3 from J; bases not matched to a gene: 4. The CDR3 loop spans 15 amino acids. CDR3 amino acids: CASSDGGGETDTQYF. The CDR3 coding sequence is TGTGCCAGCAGTGACGGCGGGGGGGAGACAGATACGCAGTATTTT.

The chain carries TRBV6-5 and TRBJ1-2; D is uncertain. This CDR3 comprises 13 residues. Germline V CDR1 and CDR2: MNHEY, SVGAGI. Trimming took off 6 bases at V and 7 bases at J, with 15 bases between the two ends. The CDR3 DNA reads TGTGCCAGCAGGGTCCCAGAAAATACTGGCTACACCTTC. Translation gives CASRVPENTGYTF.

J is TRBJ1-4 and V is TRBV5-5, with no clear D. CDR3 length equals 13 residues. V was pared by 0 bases and J by 8 bases, with 8 bases between. Germline CDR1 SGHKS, CDR2 YYEKEE (reference sequence). CDR3 in amino acids: CASSLEPGEKLFF. CDR3 coding DNA: TGTGCCAGCAGCTTGGAGCCAGGAGAAAAACTGTTTTTT.

This chain uses TRBV12-3 or TRBV12-4 with TRBJ1-1, with a weak D call TRBD1 (6 bases). There are 13 residues in the CDR3. The germline V and J ends were trimmed by 5 bases and 1 base, with 8 bases remaining between them. The CDR3 sequence: CASSTTGNTEAFF. DNA of the CDR3: TGTGCCAGCAGTACGACAGGGAACACTGAAGCTTTCTTT.

J is TRBJ1-2 and V is TRBV28; tentative D call: TRBD1 (5 bases). The V end lost 9 bases, the J end lost 0 bases, and 8 bases lay between the germline ends. Germline-derived CDR1 and CDR2 are MDHEN and SYDVKM. The length of the CDR3 is 12 residues. The CDR3 spells CASQQANYGYTF. CDR3 coding DNA: TGTGCCAGTCAACAGGCTAACTATGGCTACACCTTC.

The chain is built from TRBV6-6 and TRBJ1-5, with 8 bases fitting TRBD1. Germline CDR1 reads MNHNY; CDR2 reads SVGAGI (reference sequence). J lost 2 bases, V lost 0 bases, and 0 bases had no gene match. The CDR3 sequence is 15 residues long. In DNA form, the CDR3 reads TGTGCCAGCAGTTACTCGGGACAGGGCAATCAGCCCCAGCATTTT. Encoded protein: CASSYSGQGNQPQHF.

Remarks on this clone: A junction end diverges from the germline sequence, so it may reflect a read error. This rearrangement joins TRBV7-7 to TRBJ2-1, with 9 nucleotides matching TRBD2. Looked up from germline, CDR1 is SSHAT and CDR2 is FNYEAQ (reference sequence). The CDR3 length is 18 residues. CDR3 sequence (DNA): TGTGCTAGCAGCTTAAGTCCCCCAGCGGGGGGATCCTACAATGAGCAGTTCTTC. Its translation: CASSLSPPAGGSYNEQFF. The variable domain in full, completed from reference TRBV7-7 and TRBJ2-1, reads GAGVSQSPRYKVTKRGQDVTLRCDPISSHATLYWYQQALGQGPEFLTYFNYEAQPDKSGLPSDRFSAERPEGSISTLTIQRTEQRDSAMYRCASSLSPPAGGSYNEQFFGPGTRLTVL.

The chain has TRBV20-1 and TRBJ1-1; D is uncertain. V was trimmed by 0 bases and J by 12 bases, leaving 8 bases between them. The CDR3 has 10 residues. Per germline, CDR1 DFQATT and CDR2 SNEGSKA (reference sequence). CDR3 bases: TGCAGTGCTAGAGATTTGGCAACTTTCTTT. Its translation is CSARDLATFF.

The chain uses TRBV5-1 and TRBJ1-2, with unresolved D. Per germline, CDR1 SGHRS and CDR2 YFSETQ. The CDR3 extends over 13 amino acids. V shed 0 bases and J shed 5 bases, with 8 bases lying between them. CDR3 protein: CASSLAAGYGYTF. In nucleotides, the CDR3 is TGCGCCAGCAGCTTGGCGGCAGGATATGGCTACACCTTC.

This clone was seen a handful of times. The chain links TRBV28 to TRBJ2-1, with 14 bases aligning to TRBD2. Trimming cost V 3 bases and J 0 bases; bases outside gene matches: 4. Germline V lookup: CDR1 MDHEN, CDR2 SYDVKM. This CDR3 has 18 residues. The CDR3 DNA is TGTGCCAGCAGTTTCGGACTAGCGGGGGGAAGCTCCTACAATGAGCAGTTCTTC. This sequence encodes CASSFGLAGGSSYNEQFF.

The DNA for the CDR3 is TGTGCCAGCAGTTCAAACCCTATGCCGGGACAGGGGGCTTTCACTGAAGCTTTCTTT. This encodes CASSSNPMPGQGAFTEAFF. The chain employs TRBV27 and TRBJ1-1; the match to TRBD1 covers 12 bases. The CDR3 contains 19 residues. The germline V gene has CDR1 MNHEY and CDR2 SMNVEV (reference sequence). The ends lost 4 bases at V and 4 bases at J; junction bases unmatched: 16.

The chain employs TRBV5-1 and TRBJ2-5; D is unresolved. This CDR3 is 14 amino acids long. Trimming took 1 base from V and 5 from J, leaving 12 bases between them. The germline gives CDR1 SGHRS, CDR2 YFSETQ. CDR3 coding DNA: TGCGCCAGCAGCTTGTCTACTACTGGTGAGACCCAGTACTTC. Its translation: CASSLSTTGETQYF.

This chain links TRBV2 with TRBJ1-2; no clear D. CDR3 length equals 11 residues. Germline V gene sequence: CDR1 SNHLY, CDR2 FYNNEI. Trimming took off 8 bases at V and 4 bases at J, with 8 bases between the two ends. CDR3 sequence: CASVSSYGYTF. The CDR3 DNA reads as TGTGCCAGCGTGTCCTCCTATGGCTACACCTTC. The complete variable domain, with remaining parts taken from reference TRBV2 and TRBJ1-2, reads EPEVTQTPSHQVTQMGQEVILRCVPISNHLYFYWYRQILGQKVEFLVSFYNNEISEKSEIFDDQFSVERPDGSNFTLKIRSTKLEDSAMYFCASVSSYGYTFGSGTRLTVV.

The chain uses TRBV27 and TRBJ2-7, with D unclear. This CDR3 has 15 residues. With 0 bases removed from V and 6 bases from J, the gap between germline ends came to 15 bases. Germline V CDR1 and CDR2: MNHEY, SMNVEV (reference sequence). CDR3 sequence (DNA): TGTGCCAGCAGTTTATCGTCCAGGTGGCCCTCCGAGCAGTACTTC. It is translated as CASSLSSRWPSEQYF.

The sample holds a few counts of this clone. V usage is TRBV5-8 and J usage is TRBJ2-7, with TRBD1 as a possible D gene (6 bases). This CDR3 has 14 amino acids. Germline V CDR1 and CDR2: SGHTS, YDEGEE. Trimming stripped 5 bases from V and 2 bases from J, with 14 bases between. In nucleotides, the CDR3 is TGTGCCAGCAGGGTCAGGGGCATGACCTACGAGCAGTACTTC. Protein sequence: CASRVRGMTYEQYF.

V is TRBV5-4 and J is TRBJ1-1; perhaps TRBD1 as D (6 bases). CDR3 length equals 13 residues. The V gene's germline CDR1 is SGHNT and CDR2 YYREEE (reference sequence). With 4 bases removed from V and 1 base from J, the gap between germline ends came to 8 bases. CDR3 loop: CASSPQGNTEAFF. CDR3 DNA sequence: TGTGCCAGCAGCCCACAGGGGAACACTGAAGCTTTCTTT.

The chain has TRBV12-3 or TRBV12-4 and TRBJ2-7; no definite D call. Trimming removed 5 bases at V and 2 bases at J, with 7 bases between. The CDR3 runs to 12 residues. The CDR3 bases are TGTGCCAGCAGTGCACTCACCTACGAGCAGTACTTC. Its translation: CASSALTYEQYF.

The rearrangement uses TRBV7-9 and TRBJ1-6, with D unclear. Germline-derived CDR1 and CDR2 are SEHNR and FQNEAQ (reference sequence). CDR3 length: 14 residues. V gave up 2 bases and J gave up 7 bases, with 9 bases separating them. The CDR3 DNA reads as TGTGCCAGCAGCTTAACAGTGGCGAATTCACCCCTCCACTTT. Translated, it gives CASSLTVANSPLHF.

V gene TRBV11-3 combines with J gene TRBJ1-2; unclear D gene. Per the germline V gene, CDR1 is SGHNT and CDR2 is YENEEA. The CDR3 sequence is 14 residues long. V dropped 1 base and J dropped 4 bases, with 10 bases sitting between them. Written as DNA, the CDR3 is TGTGCCAGCAGCTTAGGTGCCTCCAGCTATGGCTACACCTTC. Encoded protein: CASSLGASSYGYTF.

The V and J genes are TRBV3-1 (or the pseudogene TRBV3-2) and TRBJ1-2; 9 bases agree with TRBD1. V dropped 4 bases and J dropped 3; count of bases not matched to a gene: 15. The CDR3 covers 18 residues. Looked up from germline, CDR1 is LGHDT and CDR2 is YNNKEL (reference sequence). DNA of the CDR3: TGTGCCAGCAGCCCCGATACTGACAGGGGGAGGAGATACTATGGCTACACCTTC. It translates to CASSPDTDRGRRYYGYTF.

This sequence joins TRBV19 and TRBJ1-4; 9 positions match TRBD1. Germline CDR1 LNHDA, CDR2 SQIVND (reference sequence). Losses at the gene ends were 4 bases for V and 3 bases for J; bases not matched to a gene: 6. This CDR3 spans 16 amino acids. CDR3 in DNA: TGTGCCAGTAGTACCGGGACAGGGATGCCTAATGAAAAACTGTTTTTT. Protein sequence: CASSTGTGMPNEKLFF.

The chain employs TRBV7-3 and TRBJ1-1; tentative D call: TRBD1 (5 bases). The CDR3 covers 13 residues. In germline, CDR1 is SGHTA, CDR2 FQGTGA. The V end was cut by 6 bases, the J end by 3 bases, with 11 bases between. CDR3 DNA sequence: TGTGCCAGCAGGAGTCGACAGTACACTGAAGCTTTCTTT. Residues: CASRSRQYTEAFF.

V usage is TRBV27 and J usage is TRBJ1-5; 8 bases match TRBD1. CDR1 MNHEY and CDR2 SMNVEV come from the germline V gene (reference sequence). The ends lost 4 bases at V and 2 bases at J; junction bases unmatched: 4. The CDR3 is 15 amino acids. The CDR3 bases are TGTGCCAGCAGTTCTCAGGGGGCTGGCAATCAGCCCCAGCATTTT. Its translation is CASSSQGAGNQPQHF.

The CDR3 sequence is CASSLTSGAPDTQYF. Here the CDR3 DNA reads TGTGCCAGCAGCCTAACTAGCGGGGCCCCAGATACGCAGTATTTT. J is TRBJ2-3 and V is TRBV9, with 10 bases that match TRBD2. The CDR3 runs 15 residues. Germline V gene lookup returns CDR1 SGDLS and CDR2 YYNGEE. Losses at the gene ends were 4 bases for V and 4 bases for J; bases not matched to a gene: 6.

The gene calls are TRBV30 and TRBJ1-3; D not resolved. V was pared by 2 bases and J by 2 bases, with 16 bases between. This CDR3 contains 16 residues. Germline V gene data show CDR1 as GTSNPN and CDR2 as SVGIG (reference sequence). CDR3 residues: CAWSPSLSLPGNTIYF. The CDR3 bases are TGTGCCTGGAGTCCGTCCTTGAGTTTGCCTGGAAACACCATATATTTT. The entire variable domain, with the rest obtained from reference TRBV30 and TRBJ1-3, is as follows: SQTIHQWPATLVQPVGSPLSLECTVEGTSNPNLYWYRQAAGRGLQLLFYSVGIGQISSEVPQNLSASRPQDRQFILSSKKLLLSDSGFYLCAWSPSLSLPGNTIYFGEGSWLTVV.